This T cell receptor beta chain originates from a study of T cells after yellow fever vaccination. This clonotype was recorded a few times. TCRdb passed the 5' RACE reads through MiXCR, listing each CDR3 protein once. The sample lists about 68,000 distinct CDR3 sequences; 6.5% were seen once. The CDR3 covers 15 residues. V lost 3 bases to trimming and J lost 4 bases, with 16 bases between them. Germline-derived CDR1 and CDR2 are LNHDA and SQIVND (reference sequence). The sequencing used CD8+ T cells sorted from PBMCs, collected about 41 days after the first yellow fever vaccination. The chain links TRBV19 to TRBJ2-7, with a weak D call TRBD2 (6 bases). The sequence derives from a man between 18 and 35 years old who received the YFV17D yellow fever vaccine. CDR3 sequence: CASSMEGMTRYEQYF. The CDR3 DNA follows: TGTGCCAGTAGTATGGAGGGGATGACAAGGTACGAGCAGTACTTC.